The 22 T cell receptor beta chains below all came from one sample that was sequenced in a study of control samples from healthy donors and cancer patients. Sequenced by immunoSEQ multiplex PCR; TCRdb stores in-frame clones only, minus some. The table has some 90,000 clones, approximately 90% seen once. Sequenced material: blood. Every receptor here comes from a woman aged 30 to 39 in good health.

For the CDR3, the DNA is TGCGCCAGCAGACCTGGGACTAGCGGCTACAATGAGCAGTTCTTC. Its protein product is CASRPGTSGYNEQFF. The rearrangement uses TRBV5-1 and TRBJ2-1; the match to TRBD2 covers 11 bases. The CDR3 totals 15 residues. CDR1 is SGHRS, CDR2 YFSETQ, per germline. Germline trimming cut 5 bases from V and 3 bases from J; bases unmatched to any gene: 4.

The CDR3 here is CASSYSKFRQGLNSPLHF. Written as DNA, the CDR3 is TGTGCCAGCAGTTACTCGAAATTCCGACAGGGCCTTAATTCACCCCTCCACTTT. V is TRBV6-2 or TRBV6-3 and J is TRBJ1-6; TRBD1 matches 7 bases. The CDR3 contains 18 residues. Germline assignment: CDR1 MNHEY and CDR2 SVGEGT. The J segment lost 6 bases and the V segment lost 0 bases, leaving 11 bases of the junction unmatched.

The rearrangement joins TRBV19 to TRBJ1-5, with D possibly matching TRBD1 (5 bases). CDR1 and CDR2 (germline): LNHDA, SQIVND (reference sequence). V lost 1 base, J lost 4 bases, and 11 bases lay in between. The CDR3 length is 15 residues. This CDR3 is CASSIGGAVNQPQHF. CDR3 nucleotides: TGTGCCAGTAGTATAGGAGGGGCTGTGAATCAGCCCCAGCATTTT.

This chain links TRBV5-1 with TRBJ2-1, with 9 bases fitting TRBD2. From germline, CDR1 is SGHRS and CDR2 YFSETQ. CDR3 length equals 14 residues. V lost 6 bases to trimming and J lost 8 bases; unmatched junction nucleotides: 9. The DNA of the CDR3 is TGCGCCAGCACCAGCGGGAGGAGGAGCGATGAGCAGTTCTTC. It yields the protein CASTSGRRSDEQFF.

The rearrangement uses TRBV7-3 and TRBJ2-3; a weak D match, TRBD2 (6 bases). Per the germline V gene, CDR1 is SGHTA and CDR2 is FQGTGA. Trimming took off 5 bases at V and 2 bases at J, with 14 bases between the two ends. The CDR3 has 15 amino acids. The CDR3 DNA reads TGTGCCAGCAGCCTGAGGAGGGGATCCACAGATACGCAGTATTTT. It encodes CASSLRRGSTDTQYF.

The rearrangement links TRBV19 to TRBJ1-1; D call uncertain. From germline, CDR1 is LNHDA and CDR2 SQIVND (reference sequence). The CDR3 totals 15 residues. Trimming shortened V by 3 bases and J by 1 base, and 12 bases separated the two germline ends. CDR3 in DNA: TGTGCCAGTAGTATTTTGACGGCCCAGAACACTGAAGCTTTCTTT. Residues: CASSILTAQNTEAFF. The full variable domain, completed using reference TRBV19 and TRBJ1-1, is DGGITQSPKYLFRKEGQNVTLSCEQNLNHDAMYWYRQDPGQGLRLIYYSQIVNDFQKGDIAEGYSVSREKKESFPLTVTSAQKNPTAFYLCASSILTAQNTEAFFGQGTRLTVV.

This chain connects TRBV5-1 to TRBJ1-4; the match to TRBD1 covers 7 bases. The germline V gene has CDR1 SGHRS and CDR2 YFSETQ. CDR3 length equals 16 residues. With V trimmed by 5 bases and J by 8 bases, 15 bases remained unmatched. CDR3: CASSSSDRVLGEKLFF. The CDR3 DNA follows: TGCGCCAGCAGTTCGTCAGACAGGGTGCTCGGAGAAAAACTGTTTTTT.

The rearrangement joins TRBV27 to TRBJ2-4; weak D call: TRBD1 (6 bases). Per germline, CDR1 MNHEY and CDR2 SMNVEV (reference sequence). V lost 6 bases, J lost 0 bases, and 15 bases lay in between. CDR3 size: 16 residues. The CDR3 nucleotides read TGTGCCAGCAGCCCAAGGGACATAGGAGCCAAAAACATTCAGTACTTC. It encodes CASSPRDIGAKNIQYF.

J is TRBJ1-6 and V is TRBV5-1; weak D call: TRBD1 (5 bases). This CDR3 spans 15 amino acids. Germline V gene data show CDR1 as SGHRS and CDR2 as YFSETQ. The germline V and J ends were trimmed by 2 bases and 7 bases, with 13 bases remaining between them. The CDR3 DNA is TGCGCCAGCAGCTTAATGGCCAGGGACAATTCACCCCTCCACTTT. It codes for CASSLMARDNSPLHF. Full variable domain (remainder filled in from reference TRBV5-1 and TRBJ1-6): KAGVTQTPRYLIKTRGQQVTLSCSPISGHRSVSWYQQTPGQGLQFLFEYFSETQRNKGNFPGRFSGRQFSNSRSEMNVSTLELGDSALYLCASSLMARDNSPLHFGNGTRLTVT.

The chain couples TRBV30 to TRBJ2-7; 8 bases line up with TRBD1. This CDR3 comprises 14 residues. V shed 3 bases and J 4 bases; nucleotides not matched to a gene: 8. Germline values: CDR1 GTSNPN, CDR2 SVGIG (reference sequence). Here the CDR3 DNA reads TGTGCCTGGAGAATACAGGGGGGAACTTACGAGCAGTACTTC. Its protein is CAWRIQGGTYEQYF.

The chain joins TRBV4-1 to TRBJ2-5; D unresolved. The V end lost 2 bases, the J end lost 2 bases, and 9 bases lay between the germline ends. The length of the CDR3 is 14 residues. The germline V gene has CDR1 MGHRA and CDR2 YSYEKL. The CDR3 spells CASSQPWRQETQYF. The CDR3 DNA reads as TGCGCCAGCAGCCAACCCTGGCGGCAAGAGACCCAGTACTTC.

The chain carries TRBV7-6 and TRBJ2-5; the D is unclear. The germline V and J ends were trimmed by 4 bases and 5 bases, with 5 bases remaining between them. This CDR3 has 11 residues. Germline V CDR1 and CDR2: SGHVS, FNYEAQ. The CDR3 reads CASSSHETQYF. CDR3 nucleotides: TGTGCCAGCAGCTCTCATGAGACCCAGTACTTC.

The gene calls are TRBV19 and TRBJ1-5; unclear D gene. The germline V and J ends were trimmed by 9 bases and 1 base, with 16 bases remaining between them. This CDR3 is built from 15 residues. Germline CDR1 reads LNHDA; CDR2 reads SQIVND (reference sequence). The CDR3 DNA reads as TGTGCCAGCACCTCGTCCGGGTGGAGCAATCAGCCCCAGCATTTT. This translates into CASTSSGWSNQPQHF. Full variable domain (outside the CDR3, taken from reference TRBV19 and TRBJ1-5): DGGITQSPKYLFRKEGQNVTLSCEQNLNHDAMYWYRQDPGQGLRLIYYSQIVNDFQKGDIAEGYSVSREKKESFPLTVTSAQKNPTAFYLCASTSSGWSNQPQHFGDGTRLSIL.

The CDR3 loop reads CASSEGGNGYTF. The CDR3, as DNA: TGTGCCAGCAGTGAAGGAGGGAATGGCTACACCTTC. The chain uses TRBV6-1 and TRBJ1-2, with no clear D. CDR1 is MNHNS, CDR2 SASEGT, per germline. The CDR3 is 12 residues long. Trimming took off 1 base at V and 6 bases at J, with 6 bases between the two ends.

The chain couples TRBV7-9 to TRBJ1-2, with 10 bases fitting TRBD1. This CDR3 region has 14 residues. CDR1 is SEHNR, CDR2 FQNEAQ, per germline (reference sequence). The ends lost 5 bases at V and 6 bases at J; junction bases unmatched: 6. The CDR3 nucleotides are TGTGCCAGCAGCGCCCGACAGGGGGCAGATGGCTACACCTTC. This encodes CASSARQGADGYTF.

CDR3 sequence: CASSPPGRGQGSGELFF. The CDR3 nucleotides read TGTGCCAGCAGCCCCCCGGGGAGGGGGCAAGGGAGCGGGGAGCTGTTTTTT. The chain is built from TRBV7-9 and TRBJ2-2; D is tentatively TRBD1 or TRBD2 (7 bases each). V was clipped by 5 bases and J by 7 bases, with 23 bases between them. Germline CDR1 and CDR2: SEHNR and FQNEAQ (reference sequence). CDR3 length equals 17 residues. Using reference TRBV7-9 and TRBJ2-2 for the parts outside the CDR3, the full variable domain is DTGVSQNPRHKITKRGQNVTFRCDPISEHNRLYWYRQTLGQGPEFLTYFQNEAQLEKSRLLSDRFSAERPKGSFSTLEIQRTEQGDSAMYLCASSPPGRGQGSGELFFGEGSRLTVL.

V gene TRBV10-3 combines with J gene TRBJ1-2; D gene ambiguous. CDR1 ENHRY and CDR2 SYGVKD come from the germline V gene. The CDR3 runs 13 residues. V was cut by 4 bases and J by 10 bases, with 16 bases left in between. CDR3 in amino acids: CAISASAGVDYTF. CDR3 bases: TGTGCCATCAGTGCCTCGGCCGGGGTGGACTACACCTTC.

Turning to this clone: The DNA is left out, because the CDR3 cannot be placed on it with certainty; the CDR3 is given as TCRdb lists it. The chain recombines TRBV6-5 with TRBJ1-2. The CDR3 is 12 residues long, ends included. Germline loops: CDR1 MNHEY, CDR2 SVGAGI. CDR3 in amino acids: CASSSSGYGYTF.

V is TRBV12-3 or TRBV12-4 and J is TRBJ1-6; D unclear. The V end was cut by 4 bases, the J end by 4 bases, with 5 bases between. The CDR3 is 13 amino acids. CDR3 nucleotide sequence: TGTGCCAGCAGTTCCGCTTATAATTCACCCCTCCACTTT. This translates into CASSSAYNSPLHF.

V and J are TRBV19 and TRBJ1-1; D is undetermined. The CDR3 is 15 residues long. V lost 3 bases to trimming and J lost 1 base, with 12 bases between them. The V gene's germline CDR1 is LNHDA and CDR2 SQIVND (reference sequence). The DNA for the CDR3 is TGTGCCAGTAGTATCGGTGCGGCCTCGAACACTGAAGCTTTCTTT. Its protein product is CASSIGAASNTEAFF. The full variable domain, with the rest looked up from reference TRBV19 and TRBJ1-1, is DGGITQSPKYLFRKEGQNVTLSCEQNLNHDAMYWYRQDPGQGLRLIYYSQIVNDFQKGDIAEGYSVSREKKESFPLTVTSAQKNPTAFYLCASSIGAASNTEAFFGQGTRLTVV.

The genes are TRBV19 and TRBJ1-3, with D unresolved. Trimming removed 7 bases from V and 4 bases from J, with 11 bases in between. The CDR3 runs 13 residues. In germline, CDR1 is LNHDA, CDR2 SQIVND (reference sequence). The CDR3 bases are TGTGCCAGTACGAAGGTAGGAGGAAACACCATATATTTT. It is translated as CASTKVGGNTIYF.

This chain connects TRBV3-1 (or the pseudogene TRBV3-2) to TRBJ2-7, with 8 bases aligning to TRBD1. The V gene's germline CDR1 is LGHDT and CDR2 YNNKEL (reference sequence). V trimming: 3 bases; J trimming: 3 bases; junction bases outside the gene matches: 7. The CDR3 loop spans 15 amino acids. As DNA, the CDR3 is TGTGCCAGCAGCCAGGATGCACAGGGGGTCTACGAGCAGTACTTC. This encodes CASSQDAQGVYEQYF.